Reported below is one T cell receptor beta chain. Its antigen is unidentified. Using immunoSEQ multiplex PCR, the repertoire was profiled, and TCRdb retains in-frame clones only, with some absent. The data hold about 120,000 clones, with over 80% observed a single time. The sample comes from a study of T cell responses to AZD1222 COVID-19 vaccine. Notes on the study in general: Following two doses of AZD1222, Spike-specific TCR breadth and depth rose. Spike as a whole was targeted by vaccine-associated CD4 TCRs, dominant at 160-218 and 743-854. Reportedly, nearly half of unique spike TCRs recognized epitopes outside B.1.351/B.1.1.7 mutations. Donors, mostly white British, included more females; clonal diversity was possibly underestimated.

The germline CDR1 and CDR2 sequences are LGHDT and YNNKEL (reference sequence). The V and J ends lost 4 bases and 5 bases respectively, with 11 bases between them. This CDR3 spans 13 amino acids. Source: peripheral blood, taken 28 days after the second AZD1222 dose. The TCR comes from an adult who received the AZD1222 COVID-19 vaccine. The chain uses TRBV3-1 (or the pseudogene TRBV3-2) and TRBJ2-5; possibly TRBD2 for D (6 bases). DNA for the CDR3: TGTGCCAGCAGCCTCGGACTATGGGAGACCCAGTACTTC. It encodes CASSLGLWETQYF.